The next 29 T cell receptor beta chains were all read from a single sample in a study of cytomegalovirus exposure and HLA in healthy donors. The PCR employed 60 Vbeta primers together with 13 Jbeta primers. Profiling relied on immunoSEQ multiplex PCR, and the TCRdb table lists in-frame clones only, not all of them. The table shows about 160,000 clones, with around four fifths occurring only once. What was sequenced was PBMCs. The receptors here all came from a woman aged 25-40 years in good health and CMV-seronegative.

This chain uses TRBV27 with TRBJ1-4; TRBD1 matches 7 bases. The CDR3 runs 15 residues. J was trimmed by 10 bases and V by 8 bases; bases with no gene match: 16. The germline V gene has CDR1 MNHEY and CDR2 SMNVEV (reference sequence). CDR3 sequence: CASQPTGAGMAKLFF. For the CDR3, the DNA is TGTGCCAGCCAACCAACAGGGGCTGGTATGGCAAAACTGTTTTTT.

J is TRBJ1-1 and V is TRBV5-1, with 8 bases fitting TRBD1. V shed 4 bases and J 3 bases; nucleotides not matched to a gene: 5. Germline V CDR1 and CDR2: SGHRS, YFSETQ. The CDR3 covers 14 residues. The CDR3 reads CASSQGQGDTEAFF. As DNA, the CDR3 is TGCGCCAGCAGCCAAGGACAGGGTGACACTGAAGCTTTCTTT.

The genes are TRBV25-1 and TRBJ2-2; TRBD2 is a possible D gene (6 bases). V lost 2 bases and J 4 bases, leaving 11 bases between the germline ends. The CDR3 is 15 amino acids. Per the germline V gene, CDR1 is MGHDK and CDR2 is SYGVNS. CDR3 in amino acids: CASSERMTSTGELFF. As DNA, the CDR3 is TGTGCCAGCAGTGAAAGGATGACTAGCACCGGGGAGCTGTTTTTT. The variable domain in full, completed from reference TRBV25-1 and TRBJ2-2, reads EADIYQTPRYLVIGTGKKITLECSQTMGHDKMYWYQQDPGMELHLIHYSYGVNSTEKGDLSSESTVSRIRTEHFPLTLESARPSHTSQYLCASSERMTSTGELFFGEGSRLTVL.

The CDR3 nucleotides are TGCGCCAGCAGCTTGGGTGAACCCACCCGGGATACGCAGTATTTT. It encodes CASSLGEPTRDTQYF. V is TRBV5-1 and J is TRBJ2-3; no clear D. The germline V gene encodes CDR1 SGHRS and CDR2 YFSETQ. CDR3 length: 15 amino acids. V lost 0 bases, J lost 6 bases, and 14 bases lay in between.

This clone has just one count. The rearrangement links TRBV7-2 to TRBJ1-4, with a weak D call TRBD1 (5 bases). This CDR3 region has 14 residues. V dropped 2 bases and J dropped 7 bases, with 11 bases sitting between them. Looked up from germline, CDR1 is SGHTA and CDR2 is FQGNSA. CDR3 amino acids: CASSLRAGREKLFF. The CDR3 nucleotides read TGTGCCAGCAGCTTAAGGGCGGGGCGTGAAAAACTGTTTTTT.

This chain joins TRBV30 and TRBJ1-4; tentative D call: TRBD1 (5 bases). The germline V gene has CDR1 GTSNPN and CDR2 SVGIG (reference sequence). V lost 0 bases to trimming and J lost 8 bases, with 22 bases between them. This CDR3 has 17 amino acids. CDR3: CAWSVGLGEAVREKLFF. As DNA, the CDR3 is TGTGCCTGGAGTGTAGGATTAGGGGAGGCTGTTCGGGAAAAACTGTTTTTT.

The rearrangement links TRBV18 to TRBJ2-7; D not resolved. CDR1 and CDR2 (germline): KGHSH, LQKENI. Trimming took 6 bases from V and 0 from J, leaving 9 bases between them. The CDR3 is made up of 13 amino acids. This chain's CDR3 is CASSLQSSYEQYF. The DNA of the CDR3 is TGTGCCAGCTCGTTACAGAGCTCCTACGAGCAGTACTTC. Supplemented by reference TRBV18 and TRBJ2-7, the full variable domain reads NAGVMQNPRHLVRRRGQEARLRCSPMKGHSHVYWYRQLPEEGLKFMVYLQKENIIDESGMPKERFSAEFPKEGPSILRIQQVVRGDSAAYFCASSLQSSYEQYFGPGTRLTVT.

The chain is built from TRBV2 and TRBJ2-5; D perhaps matches TRBD2 (6 bases). CDR3 length: 13 amino acids. Between the trimmed V and J ends, which lost 6 bases and 7 bases, there was a span of 15 bases. CDR1 is SNHLY, CDR2 FYNNEI, per germline. CDR3 region: CASRSGGSGTQYF. The CDR3 region has the DNA TGTGCCAGCAGGTCCGGGGGATCCGGGACCCAGTACTTC.

CDR3 sequence: CSVDRGLNEQFF. In DNA form, the CDR3 reads TGCAGCGTAGACAGGGGGCTGAATGAGCAGTTCTTC. The chain is built from TRBV29-1 and TRBJ2-1; 10 bases fit TRBD1. CDR1 SQVTM and CDR2 ANQGSEA come from the germline V gene. V gave up 6 bases and J gave up 7 bases; unmatched junction bases: 3. This CDR3 is built from 12 residues.

Only one count was recorded for this clone. The chain links TRBV5-1 to TRBJ2-7, with D possibly being TRBD2 (6 bases). Trimming removed 4 bases from V and 7 bases from J, with 15 bases in between. Germline V gene sequence: CDR1 SGHRS, CDR2 YFSETQ. The CDR3 contains 13 residues. This chain's CDR3 is CASSRGSREEQYF. The DNA for the CDR3 is TGCGCCAGCAGCCGCGGGTCGCGGGAAGAGCAGTACTTC. Based on the CDR3 plus reference TRBV5-1 and TRBJ2-7, the full variable domain is KAGVTQTPRYLIKTRGQQVTLSCSPISGHRSVSWYQQTPGQGLQFLFEYFSETQRNKGNFPGRFSGRQFSNSRSEMNVSTLELGDSALYLCASSRGSREEQYFGPGTRLTVT.

The chain combines TRBV30 with TRBJ1-5; D call uncertain. The CDR3 sequence is 15 residues long. The V and J ends lost 2 bases and 1 base respectively, with 12 bases between them. Germline assignment: CDR1 GTSNPN and CDR2 SVGIG (reference sequence). CDR3 amino acids: CAWSLGGYSNQPQHF. The CDR3 DNA follows: TGTGCCTGGAGTCTCGGAGGGTACAGCAATCAGCCCCAGCATTTT. Drawing the rest from reference TRBV30 and TRBJ1-5, the complete variable domain is SQTIHQWPATLVQPVGSPLSLECTVEGTSNPNLYWYRQAAGRGLQLLFYSVGIGQISSEVPQNLSASRPQDRQFILSSKKLLLSDSGFYLCAWSLGGYSNQPQHFGDGTRLSIL.

This clone was observed a few times. The rearrangement links TRBV5-8 to TRBJ2-1; 8 bases line up with TRBD2. The CDR3 has 16 amino acids. Germline V gives CDR1 SGHTS, CDR2 YDEGEE. Trimming at V came to 4 bases and at J to 5 bases, leaving 11 bases not matched to a gene. The CDR3 region is CASSLPGGPTNNEQFF. DNA for the CDR3: TGTGCCAGCAGCCTCCCGGGGGGGCCGACAAACAATGAGCAGTTCTTC.

In this sample, this clone turned up a few times. The V gene is TRBV2, the J gene TRBJ1-4; the match to TRBD1 covers 11 bases. CDR3 length: 14 residues. Germline V gives CDR1 SNHLY, CDR2 FYNNEI. After removal of 7 bases from V and 6 bases from J, the junction contained 4 bases not matched to a gene. Here the CDR3 DNA reads TGTGCCAGCACCGGACAGGGGGCTGATGAAAAACTGTTTTTT. Translating gives CASTGQGADEKLFF.

The CDR3 here is CASSLAGAGTGSGYTF. The CDR3 DNA is TGCGCCAGCAGCTTGGCCGGGGCGGGGACCGGGAGTGGCTACACCTTC. The chain is built from TRBV5-1 and TRBJ1-2; possible D gene TRBD1, 5 bases. The V gene lost 0 bases and the J gene lost 7 bases, with 19 bases spanning the gap. This CDR3 is 16 amino acids long. CDR1 and CDR2 from the germline V gene are SGHRS and YFSETQ.

The chain recombines TRBV9 with TRBJ2-7; D call uncertain. This CDR3 is 14 amino acids long. Germline CDR1 is SGDLS and CDR2 is YYNGEE. Deletions cut 0 bases from V and 3 bases from J, with 10 bases between. DNA of the CDR3: TGTGCCAGCAGCGTAGGTATGTCCGGCTACGAGCAGTACTTC. As protein: CASSVGMSGYEQYF.

On this clone itself: Relative to the germline gene, one junction end is altered; a read error may explain this. The chain joins TRBV2 to TRBJ2-3; a weak D match, TRBD2 (5 bases). Germline V lookup: CDR1 SNHLY, CDR2 FYNNEI. This CDR3 spans 14 amino acids. CDR3 region: CASSEAGSTDMQYF. In DNA form, the CDR3 reads TGTGCCAGCAGTGAAGCAGGGAGCACAGATATGCAGTATTTT.

The chain joins TRBV19 to TRBJ2-7, with 7 bases fitting TRBD1. The length of the CDR3 is 19 residues. Germline values: CDR1 LNHDA, CDR2 SQIVND (reference sequence). Trimming took 2 bases from V and 0 from J; bases not matched to a gene: 16. CDR3 sequence reads: CASSIKGEAGQVISYEQYF. DNA for the CDR3: TGTGCCAGTAGTATAAAAGGGGAAGCTGGACAGGTGATCTCCTACGAGCAGTACTTC.

This chain joins TRBV4-1 and TRBJ1-2; TRBD1 aligns across 8 bases. Trimming removed 7 bases from V and 4 bases from J; junction bases left unmatched: 11. The CDR3 length is 15 residues. Germline V gives CDR1 MGHRA, CDR2 YSYEKL. CDR3 DNA sequence: TGCGCCAGCAAGATGGGACAGGAGGGATTCTATGGCTACACCTTC. Translated: CASKMGQEGFYGYTF.

V and J are TRBV2 and TRBJ1-1, with D unclear. Germline CDR1 reads SNHLY; CDR2 reads FYNNEI. The CDR3 runs to 15 residues. The V end was cut by 10 bases, the J end by 1 base, with 19 bases between. CDR3 bases: TGTGCCACCACCAATTCAGGAAGGTCGAACACTGAAGCTTTCTTT. Amino acid sequence: CATTNSGRSNTEAFF.

The J gene is TRBJ1-2, the V gene TRBV28; no clear D gene. CDR1 is MDHEN, CDR2 SYDVKM, per germline. V lost 1 base to trimming and J lost 8 bases, with 5 bases between them. The CDR3 consists of 11 residues. The DNA for the CDR3 is TGTGCCAGCAGTTTATCGCAGGGCTACACCTTC. Translating it yields CASSLSQGYTF.

There are a few counts of this clone. The chain has TRBV19 and TRBJ1-3, with unresolved D. Germline CDR1 is LNHDA and CDR2 is SQIVND (reference sequence). Trimming stripped 5 bases from V and 2 bases from J, with 10 bases between. The CDR3 extends over 14 amino acids. This CDR3 is CASSGGEAGNTIYF. CDR3 bases: TGTGCCAGTAGTGGCGGCGAAGCTGGAAACACCATATATTTT.

CDR3 coding DNA: TGTGCCAGCAGCTTAAGGCGGACTAGCGGGGGGGCTTGGACAGATACGCAGTATTTT. This encodes CASSLRRTSGGAWTDTQYF. The chain links TRBV5-8 to TRBJ2-3; 15 bases map to TRBD2. J gave up 3 bases and V 2 bases, and 10 bases lay outside the gene matches. The germline gives CDR1 SGHTS, CDR2 YDEGEE. CDR3 length: 19 residues.

The rearrangement joins TRBV30 to TRBJ1-1; D is perhaps TRBD1 (5 bases). The CDR3 contains 11 residues. The V end lost 2 bases, the J end lost 7 bases, and 8 bases lay between the germline ends. CDR1 GTSNPN and CDR2 SVGIG come from the germline V gene (reference sequence). The CDR3 nucleotides are TGTGCCTGGAGTCGTAGGGGTGAAGCTTTCTTT. Its protein is CAWSRRGEAFF.

This clone occurred once. This sequence joins TRBV5-1 and TRBJ2-5; D is unclear. The V and J ends lost 5 bases and 2 bases respectively, with 13 bases between them. The CDR3 sequence is 14 residues long. Germline values: CDR1 SGHRS, CDR2 YFSETQ. The CDR3 reads CASRQPGSQETQYF. CDR3 in DNA: TGCGCCAGCAGGCAACCCGGGTCGCAAGAGACCCAGTACTTC.

The chain combines TRBV29-1 with TRBJ2-1; TRBD2 aligns across 15 bases. This CDR3 region has 13 residues. CDR1 SQVTM and CDR2 ANQGSEA come from the germline V gene. V lost 3 bases and J lost 14; bases outside the gene matches: 5. CDR3 coding DNA: TGCAGCGTTGAGTGGACTAGCGGGGGGGCAGAGTTCTTC. This encodes CSVEWTSGGAEFF.

The gene calls are TRBV19 and TRBJ1-1, with TRBD1 matching 10 bases. This CDR3 spans 17 amino acids. With V trimmed by 4 bases and J by 5 bases, 13 bases remained unmatched. CDR1 is LNHDA and CDR2 is SQIVND in the germline V gene (reference sequence). CDR3 amino acids: CASSRGQGTFVWTEAFF. The CDR3, as DNA: TGTGCCAGTAGTAGGGGACAGGGGACGTTTGTTTGGACTGAAGCTTTCTTT.

The chain uses TRBV5-1 and TRBJ2-7, with 11 bases aligning to TRBD2. CDR3 length: 16 residues. Germline-derived CDR1 and CDR2 are SGHRS and YFSETQ. J lost 3 bases, V lost 2 bases, and 7 bases had no gene match. The CDR3 DNA reads TGCGCCAGCAGCTTACTAGCGGGGGTCGCGTTCTACGAGCAGTACTTC. This translates into CASSLLAGVAFYEQYF.

The chain employs TRBV9 and TRBJ2-3; possibly TRBD2 for D (6 bases). Trimming stripped 0 bases from V and 0 bases from J, with 8 bases between. The CDR3 loop spans 15 amino acids. The germline gives CDR1 SGDLS, CDR2 YYNGEE. The CDR3 is CASSVGGVSTDTQYF. The CDR3 bases are TGTGCCAGCAGCGTAGGCGGGGTTAGCACAGATACGCAGTATTTT.

The chain carries TRBV7-8 and TRBJ1-3; D unclear. There are 17 residues in the CDR3. Between the trimmed V and J ends, which lost 4 bases and 0 bases, there was a span of 16 bases. Germline CDR1 and CDR2: SGHVS and FQNEAQ. The CDR3 sequence: CASSSPAIQRSGNTIYF. CDR3 coding DNA: TGTGCCAGCAGCTCGCCGGCGATCCAGCGCTCTGGAAACACCATATATTTT.